Following are 24 T cell receptor beta chains from one sample sequenced in a study of blood T cell repertoires in COVID-19. Generated by immunoSEQ multiplex PCR, the TCRdb table keeps only in-frame clones and is missing some. The data hold under 35,000 clones, with about nine tenths observed a single time. Material for sequencing was peripheral blood. The receptors stem from a human donor in a cohort sampled during active COVID-19.

The V and J genes are TRBV7-9 and TRBJ1-3; unclear D gene. CDR1 SEHNR and CDR2 FQNEAQ come from the germline V gene (reference sequence). Trimming removed 5 bases at V and 6 bases at J, with 8 bases between. This CDR3 comprises 12 residues. The CDR3 sequence: CASSAVENTIYF. The DNA for the CDR3 is TGTGCCAGCAGCGCCGTAGAAAACACCATATATTTT.

This clone was observed a few times. This chain links TRBV6-5 with TRBJ1-5; D remains ambiguous. V dropped 5 bases and J dropped 4 bases, with 9 bases sitting between them. Germline V CDR1 and CDR2: MNHEY, SVGAGI. The CDR3 runs 13 residues. The CDR3 DNA follows: TGTGCCAGCAGTCCAACGGGAAATCAGCCCCAGCATTTT. Amino acids: CASSPTGNQPQHF.

In DNA, the CDR3 is TGCAGTGCTAGTCGCGGGACCTGGGATGAAAAACTGTTTTTT. Encoded protein: CSASRGTWDEKLFF. The chain carries TRBV20-1 and TRBJ1-4; D perhaps matches TRBD1 (5 bases). There are 14 residues in the CDR3. Germline CDR1 is DFQATT and CDR2 is SNEGSKA (reference sequence). Trimming pared 3 bases from V and 6 bases from J, leaving 14 bases between.

The V gene is TRBV20-1, the J gene TRBJ1-5; 8 nucleotides align to TRBD1. The CDR3 has 15 amino acids. The germline V gene encodes CDR1 DFQATT and CDR2 SNEGSKA (reference sequence). J lost 7 bases, V lost 3 bases, and 11 bases had no gene match. The CDR3: CSASSGQGGGQPQHF. CDR3 nucleotide sequence: TGCAGTGCTAGTTCAGGACAGGGTGGAGGGCAGCCCCAGCATTTT.

This sequence joins TRBV10-2 and TRBJ2-7; 10 bases fit TRBD2. The trim removed 0 bases at V and 1 base at J, leaving 12 bases unmatched. The CDR3 has 19 residues. CDR1 WSHSY and CDR2 SAAADI come from the germline V gene. The CDR3 loop is CASSESIPSGRGRSYEQYV. CDR3 coding DNA: TGCGCCAGCAGTGAGTCGATTCCTAGCGGGAGAGGTAGGTCCTACGAGCAGTACGTC.

The J gene is TRBJ2-5, the V gene TRBV3-1 (or the pseudogene TRBV3-2); D is perhaps TRBD2 (8 bases). Germline loops: CDR1 LGHDT, CDR2 YNNKEL (reference sequence). Trimming left V 3 bases short and J 7 bases short, with 18 bases between. The CDR3 is 15 residues long. CDR3 sequence (DNA): TGTGCCAGCAGCCACTCACAGGGGCGGGAGGCGACCCAGTACTTC. Protein: CASSHSQGREATQYF.

The V gene is TRBV19, the J gene TRBJ1-5; no definite D call. V lost 3 bases and J 7 bases, leaving 19 bases between the germline ends. Germline V gene data show CDR1 as LNHDA and CDR2 as SQIVND (reference sequence). The CDR3 consists of 16 residues. CDR3 bases: TGTGCCAGTAGTATCCCAGGCGGGGTTAAAAAACAGCCCCAGCATTTT. It codes for CASSIPGGVKKQPQHF.

V gene TRBV28 combines with J gene TRBJ2-7; 8 bases are a match to TRBD1. The CDR3 spans 16 residues. Germline-derived CDR1 and CDR2 are MDHEN and SYDVKM. The V segment lost 4 bases and the J segment 4 bases; nucleotides outside the gene matches: 12. This CDR3 is CASSSLMTGAGYEQYV. The CDR3 nucleotides are TGTGCCAGCAGTTCCCTCATGACAGGGGCAGGTTACGAGCAGTACGTC.

The J gene is TRBJ2-2, the V gene TRBV27; D gene uncertain. V lost 8 bases, J lost 0 bases, and 10 bases lay in between. CDR1 MNHEY and CDR2 SMNVEV come from the germline V gene (reference sequence). The CDR3 runs 14 residues. The CDR3 loop reads CASQRGTNTGELFF. The CDR3 DNA follows: TGTGCCAGCCAACGCGGAACGAACACCGGGGAGCTGTTTTTT.

This clone was picked up one time. This sequence joins TRBV19 and TRBJ1-5; no definite D call. In germline, CDR1 is LNHDA, CDR2 SQIVND (reference sequence). CDR3 length: 13 residues. The V end lost 0 bases, the J end lost 3 bases, and 3 bases lay between the germline ends. The CDR3 sequence: CASSIDFNQPQHF. CDR3 sequence (DNA): TGTGCCAGTAGTATAGACTTCAATCAGCCCCAGCATTTT.

The chain links TRBV10-2 to TRBJ2-3; unclear D gene. CDR3 length: 14 residues. The ends were cut back, 3 bases at V and 0 bases at J, with 7 bases in the middle. Germline V gene data show CDR1 as WSHSY and CDR2 as SAAADI. CDR3: CASSDTGSTDTQYF. The DNA of the CDR3 is TGCGCCAGCAGTGACACCGGGAGCACAGATACGCAGTATTTT.

The rearrangement joins TRBV9 to TRBJ2-6; tentatively, D is TRBD1 (6 bases). V dropped 4 bases and J dropped 0 bases, with 17 bases sitting between them. This CDR3 is built from 18 residues. Germline-derived CDR1 and CDR2 are SGDLS and YYNGEE. This CDR3 reads CASSTRGGLSSGANVLTF. The CDR3 DNA sequence: TGTGCCAGCAGCACTAGAGGGGGTCTGAGCTCTGGGGCCAACGTCCTGACTTTC. Full variable domain (remainder filled in from reference TRBV9 and TRBJ2-6): DSGVTQTPKHLITATGQRVTLRCSPRSGDLSVYWYQQSLDQGLQFLIQYYNGEERAKGNILERFSAQQFPDLHSELNLSSLELGDSALYFCASSTRGGLSSGANVLTFGAGSRLTVL.

The chain recombines TRBV12-3 or TRBV12-4 with TRBJ1-3; D is ambiguous. The V and J ends lost 8 bases and 2 bases respectively, with 10 bases between them. The CDR3 is made up of 13 amino acids. CDR3 protein: CASAQAAGNTIYF. CDR3 sequence (DNA): TGTGCCAGCGCTCAGGCTGCTGGAAACACCATATATTTT.

The J gene is TRBJ1-1, the V gene TRBV30; 7 positions match TRBD1. With 4 bases clipped from V and 4 bases from J, the junction kept 6 bases outside the gene matches. This CDR3 comprises 13 residues. The germline CDR1 and CDR2 sequences are GTSNPN and SVGIG (reference sequence). CDR3 region: CAWKFAGGTEAFF. Written as DNA, the CDR3 is TGTGCCTGGAAATTCGCAGGGGGCACTGAAGCTTTCTTT.

The J gene is TRBJ1-3, the V gene TRBV14; no definite D call. The CDR3 loop spans 16 amino acids. Germline V CDR1 and CDR2: SGHDN, FVKESK. The germline V and J ends were trimmed by 1 base and 3 bases, with 13 bases remaining between them. The CDR3 reads CASSQVTDMSGNTIYF. The DNA for the CDR3 is TGTGCCAGCAGCCAAGTGACCGACATGAGTGGAAACACCATATATTTT. Full variable domain (rest looked up from reference TRBV14 and TRBJ1-3): EAGVTQFPSHSVIEKGQTVTLRCDPISGHDNLYWYRRVMGKEIKFLLHFVKESKQDESGMPNNRFLAERTGGTYSTLKVQPAELEDSGVYFCASSQVTDMSGNTIYFGEGSWLTVV.

V and J are TRBV6-6 and TRBJ1-1; maybe TRBD1 (5 bases). V lost 7 bases and J 0 bases, leaving 9 bases between the germline ends. The CDR3 consists of 13 residues. Germline V gene sequence: CDR1 MNHNY, CDR2 SVGAGI (reference sequence). DNA of the CDR3: TGTGCCAGCACCACGGACATGAACACTGAAGCTTTCTTT. Encoded protein: CASTTDMNTEAFF.

The chain uses TRBV29-1 and TRBJ1-2, with a tentative D call TRBD1 (5 bases). The ends were cut back, 2 bases at V and 0 bases at J, with 10 bases in the middle. The CDR3 has 14 residues. CDR1 and CDR2 (germline): SQVTM, ANQGSEA. CDR3 in DNA: TGCAGCGTTGAAATCCAGGGCTCTAACTATGGCTACACCTTC. This translates into CSVEIQGSNYGYTF.

The table lists this clone with a count of one. The chain is built from TRBV30 and TRBJ2-7, with TRBD2 matching 15 bases. The germline V gene encodes CDR1 GTSNPN and CDR2 SVGIG (reference sequence). With V trimmed by 2 bases and J by 8 bases, 4 bases remained unmatched. The CDR3 sequence is 14 residues long. CDR3 sequence reads: CAWSLGLAGGQQYV. As DNA, the CDR3 is TGTGCCTGGAGTCTAGGACTAGCGGGAGGGCAGCAGTACGTC.

The chain combines TRBV6-4 with TRBJ1-4; 8 bases line up with TRBD1. Germline CDR1 reads MRHNA; CDR2 reads SNTAGT. V lost 6 bases and J lost 8; bases outside the gene matches: 8. The CDR3 spans 14 residues. The CDR3 protein is CASRQDRAGEKLFF. Written as DNA, the CDR3 is TGTGCCAGCAGACAGGACAGGGCGGGAGAAAAACTGTTTTTT.

This sequence joins TRBV6-2 or TRBV6-3 and TRBJ2-3; D gene unclear. V was clipped by 2 bases and J by 4 bases, with 13 bases between them. Germline CDR1 is MNHEY and CDR2 is SVGEGT. The CDR3 sequence is 15 residues long. Written as DNA, the CDR3 is TGTGCCAGCAGTTACACGGCCGCCCGGGCAGATACGCAGTATTTT. Encoded protein: CASSYTAARADTQYF.

The chain recombines TRBV21-1 with TRBJ1-6; the D call in the table, TRBD1, was not verified against the DNA. TRBV21-1 is a pseudogene segment. CDR3 size: 19 residues. This CDR3 reads CASSTSFLSTGHYNSPLHF. CDR3 coding DNA: TGTGCCAGCAGCACCTCTTTTCTTTCGACAGGTCACTATAATTCACCCCTCCACTTT.

The V call is TRBV5-4, the J call TRBJ2-5, with unresolved D. The CDR3 runs 11 residues. Germline V gene sequence: CDR1 SGHNT, CDR2 YYREEE (reference sequence). Deletions cut 4 bases from V and 1 base from J, with 2 bases between. CDR3 protein: CASSRQETQYF. CDR3 bases: TGTGCCAGCAGCCGCCAAGAGACCCAGTACTTC.

The chain recombines TRBV19 with TRBJ2-1; 10 bases line up with TRBD1. The CDR3 is made up of 13 amino acids. Germline V gene sequence: CDR1 LNHDA, CDR2 SQIVND (reference sequence). Trimming took 11 bases from V and 10 from J; bases not matched to a gene: 11. The CDR3 loop reads CAARGDRGTEQFF. CDR3 DNA: TGTGCCGCTAGGGGGGACAGGGGAACAGAGCAGTTCTTC.

J is TRBJ1-2 and V is TRBV10-3; TRBD1 agrees at 7 bases. Germline assignment: CDR1 ENHRY and CDR2 SYGVKD. The J segment lost 0 bases and the V segment lost 9 bases, leaving 7 bases of the junction unmatched. The CDR3 loop spans 14 amino acids. Here the CDR3 DNA reads TGTGCCATTACCAGGGGGATAGCTAACTATGGCTACACCTTC. This gives the protein CAITRGIANYGYTF.